This T cell receptor beta chain comes out of a study of OX40 agonist ivuxolimab in advanced cancers. About the research overall: Prior anti-PD-1, anti-PD-L1 or anti-CTLA-4 therapy did not bar entry, and around 39% had some.

The repertoire was sequenced with immunoSEQ multiplex PCR; TCRdb's copy has only in-frame clones and lacks some. This sample has fewer than 70,000 clones, with roughly 89% found just once. The CDR3 length is 14 residues. Trimming shortened V by 2 bases and J by 6 bases, and 12 bases separated the two germline ends. Looked up from germline, CDR1 is KGHSH and CDR2 is LQKENI. Sample: CD4+ or CD8+ T cells sorted from blood, taken in a trial of the OX40 agonist ivuxolimab. The rearrangement uses TRBV18 and TRBJ2-3; weak D call: TRBD1 (6 bases). This clonotype originated in an adult with an advanced solid tumor such as melanoma, head and neck, liver or kidney cancer. CDR3: CASSPGQISDTQYF. The CDR3 bases are TGTGCCAGCTCACCAGGACAGATATCCGATACGCAGTATTTT.